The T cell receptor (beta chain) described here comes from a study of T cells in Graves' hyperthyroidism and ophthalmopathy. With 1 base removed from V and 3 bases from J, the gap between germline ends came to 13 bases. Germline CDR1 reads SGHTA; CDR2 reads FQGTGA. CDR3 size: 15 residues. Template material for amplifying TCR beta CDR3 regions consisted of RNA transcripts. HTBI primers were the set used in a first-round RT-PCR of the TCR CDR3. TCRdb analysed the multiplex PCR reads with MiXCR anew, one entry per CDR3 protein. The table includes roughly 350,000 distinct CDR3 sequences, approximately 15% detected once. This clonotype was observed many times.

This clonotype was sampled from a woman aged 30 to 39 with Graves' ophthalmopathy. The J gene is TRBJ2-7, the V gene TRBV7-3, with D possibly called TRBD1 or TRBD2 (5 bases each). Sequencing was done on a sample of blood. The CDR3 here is CASSLRPGPNYEQYF. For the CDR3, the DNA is TGTGCCAGCAGCTTAAGACCGGGGCCTAACTACGAGCAGTACTTC.